Listed below are T cell receptor beta chains from one sample, sequenced in a study of TIL therapy for anti-PD-1-resistant metastatic lung cancer. The data were produced by immunoSEQ multiplex PCR, yet TCRdb's version contains in-frame clones alone and is incomplete. The profile shows more than 20,000 clones, over 70% of them singletons. The sample was blood, taken at baseline. The source is a person between 25 and 79 years old with non-small cell lung cancer. Each CDR3 is given with its conserved first and last residue. D genes are given only for firm matches. Size values are once, few and many counts, or a class for expanded clones, and some rows have none.

D gene,V gene,clone size,J gene,CDR3 DNA,CDR3 protein
-,TRBV27,-,TRBJ2-7,TGTGCCACTCTTGCTTCAGGGGTAAGTGGAGAGAAGCTTAAGCCCTACGAGCAGTACTTC,CATLASGVSGEKLKPYEQYF
-,TRBV11-3,-,TRBJ2-1,TGTGCCAGCAGCGCGGAGGCCTACAATGAGCAGTTCTTC,CASSAEAYNEQFF
TRBD1,TRBV7-3,-,TRBJ2-7,TGTGCCAGCAGCTTAGCAGGGGGCGCATTAAGCGAGCAGTACTTC,CASSLAGGALSEQYF
-,TRBV9,-,TRBJ1-1,TGTGCCAGCAGCGTAGCCGGGGGGGGTGTTACTGAAGCTTTCTTT,CASSVAGGGVTEAFF
-,TRBV9,-,TRBJ2-2,TGTGCCAGCAGCGTGGACAGTGTTGTTGGCACCGGGGAGCTGTTTTTT,CASSVDSVVGTGELFF
-,TRBV7-9,-,TRBJ1-1,TGTGCCAGCAGGCCTCACCCGGGACCGAAGGGGACTGAAGCTTTCTTT,CASRPHPGPKGTEAFF
-,TRBV5-4,-,TRBJ1-1,TGTGCCAGCAGCTTGTTCGGGAACACTGAAGCTTTCTTT,CASSLFGNTEAFF
-,TRBV29-1,few,TRBJ2-3,TGCAGCGTCGACCTCCGGGGAGGAACAGATACGCAGTATTTT,CSVDLRGGTDTQYF
-,TRBV4-3,-,TRBJ1-2,TGCGCCAGCAGCCAAGGTTTAGTTTATAACTATGGCTACACCTTC,CASSQGLVYNYGYTF
TRBD2,TRBV6-5,few,TRBJ2-1,TGTGCCAGCAGTCTCAAGGCTAGCGGGTTCGATGAGCAGTTCTTC,CASSLKASGFDEQFF
-,TRBV4-2,-,TRBJ2-2,TGTGCCAGCAGCCAAGATTGGAGTGGAGGGATCACCGGGGAGCTGTTTTTT,CASSQDWSGGITGELFF
TRBD1,TRBV7-9,-,TRBJ1-1,TGTGCCAGCAGAACAGGGGTCCCTGAAGCTTTCTTT,CASRTGVPEAFF
-,TRBV30,-,TRBJ1-3,TGTGCCTGGGGGACTTCTGGAAACACCATATATTTT,CAWGTSGNTIYF
-,TRBV9,-,TRBJ2-5,TGTGCCAGCAGCGTATTAGGAATTCCGTCTCAAGAGACCCAGTACTTC,CASSVLGIPSQETQYF
TRBD2,TRBV29-1,-,TRBJ2-7,TGCAGCGTTGAAGATGAGGCGGGAGGTTTCTACGAGCAGTACTTC,CSVEDEAGGFYEQYF
-,TRBV11-3,few,TRBJ2-1,TGTGCCAGCAGCTTCGGGGTATACAATGAGCAGTTCTTC,CASSFGVYNEQFF
-,TRBV2,-,TRBJ2-7,TGTGCCAGCACCGGGAACTCCTACGAGCAGTACTTC,CASTGNSYEQYF
-,TRBV7-2,once,TRBJ1-1,TGTGCCAGCAGCGTCGCAGGGGTAGGGACTGAAGCTTTCTTT,CASSVAGVGTEAFF
TRBD1,TRBV28,-,TRBJ2-7,TGTGCCAGCAGTCCCCTTCGACAGGGGGCCCACGAGCAGTACTTC,CASSPLRQGAHEQYF
-,TRBV30,few,TRBJ1-1,TGTGCCTGGAAACGGATGAACACTGAAGCTTTCTTT,CAWKRMNTEAFF
TRBD2,TRBV5-1,-,TRBJ2-1,TGCGCCAGCAGCCCGGGACCCGCGACTAGCGGGACCCGCCCCTACAATGAGCAGTTCTTC,CASSPGPATSGTRPYNEQFF
-,TRBV9,-,TRBJ2-1,TGTGCCAGCAGCGTAGGAAGCTCCTACAATGAGCAGTTCTTC,CASSVGSSYNEQFF
-,TRBV5-1,-,TRBJ2-7,TGCGCCAGCAGCTTGGCCACGGCCGGCCAGGAGCAGTACTTC,CASSLATAGQEQYF
TRBD2,TRBV29-1,-,TRBJ2-1,TGCAGCGTAGGGACTAGCGGGAGGGTCTACAATGAGCAGTTCTTC,CSVGTSGRVYNEQFF
TRBD2,TRBV28,-,TRBJ2-7,TGTGCCAGCAACCTCCCCGGGAGGCACTCCTACGAGCAGTACTTC,CASNLPGRHSYEQYF
-,TRBV10-1,-,TRBJ1-2,TGCGCCAGCAGGGCCAGGCCGATCTATGGCTACACCTTC,CASRARPIYGYTF
TRBD1,TRBV10-1,few,TRBJ2-1,TGCGCCAGCAGCTGGACAGGCTCGGGTGAGCAGTTCTTC,CASSWTGSGEQFF
TRBD1,TRBV23-1,-,TRBJ2-7,TGCGCCAGCAGTCAATCCCCCGGACAGGGGGTTCGCGAGCAGTACTTC,CASSQSPGQGVREQYF
TRBD1,TRBV5-1,few,TRBJ2-2,TGCGCCAGCAGCTTGGTCGGACAGGGGGCGGTCGGGGAGCTGTTTTTT,CASSLVGQGAVGELFF
-,TRBV7-2,-,TRBJ1-2,TGTGCCAGCAGCTTAGATGGGGGCGCCGCCGGAGGCTACACCTTC,CASSLDGGAAGGYTF
-,TRBV30,-,TRBJ1-6,TGTGCCTGGAGAGTCCCCCTGACAGGCTTGGGGTCACCCCTCCACTTT,CAWRVPLTGLGSPLHF
-,TRBV29-1,-,TRBJ2-5,TGCAGCGCCTTAGACCCATTTCAAGAGACCCAGTACTTC,CSALDPFQETQYF
-,TRBV6-5,-,TRBJ2-7,TGTGCCAGCAGTTACAGGGGGAGCGAGCAGTACTTC,CASSYRGSEQYF
-,TRBV6-5,-,TRBJ2-5,TGTGCCAGCAGTTACTCGATTTACCGTAAGGAGACCCAGTACTTC,CASSYSIYRKETQYF
-,TRBV27,-,TRBJ2-7,TGTGCCAGCAGCTACCTAACCGGGAGTGCCTACGAGCAGTACTTC,CASSYLTGSAYEQYF
-,TRBV6-4,-,TRBJ2-5,TGTGCCAGCAGTGACATCCCGGAACTAGGTTTTCAAGAGACCCAGTACTTC,CASSDIPELGFQETQYF
-,TRBV5-1,-,TRBJ2-7,TGCGCCAGCAGCGAGACAGGTGCTTACGAGCAGTACTTC,CASSETGAYEQYF
TRBD1,TRBV15,few,TRBJ2-3,TGTGCCACCAGCAGACGACAGGGGGCCTCAGATACGCAGTATTTT,CATSRRQGASDTQYF
-,TRBV29-1,-,TRBJ2-1,TGCAGCGTTGACGGACCTAGCTCCTACAATGAGCAGTTCTTC,CSVDGPSSYNEQFF
TRBD2,TRBV18,-,TRBJ2-5,TGTGCCAGCTCACCACCTTTATTGACTAGCGGGAGGGCCTTGAGAGAGACCCAGTACTTC,CASSPPLLTSGRALRETQYF
TRBD2,TRBV6-5,once,TRBJ2-5,TGTGCCAGCAGTAAGCGGGGCCAAGAGACCCAGTACTTC,CASSKRGQETQYF
TRBD2,TRBV28,-,TRBJ2-7,TGTGCCAGCAGGAAGCGGGGAACGTCCTACGAGCAGTACTTC,CASRKRGTSYEQYF
-,TRBV11-2,-,TRBJ2-3,TGTGCCAGCAGCTTAGCCCCGGGAGAAGGCACAGATACGCAGTATTTT,CASSLAPGEGTDTQYF
TRBD2,TRBV27,-,TRBJ2-7,TGTGCCAGCAGTTTAGGGCTAGCGGGACGGAAGCAGTACTTC,CASSLGLAGRKQYF
-,TRBV7-9,-,TRBJ1-2,TGTGCCAGCAGCTTATATCCCCCAAGACAATTAAACTATGGCTACACCTTC,CASSLYPPRQLNYGYTF
TRBD2,TRBV30,-,TRBJ2-7,TGTGCCTGGACTAAATCGGGAGGGCCTCTCGACGAGCAGTACTTC,CAWTKSGGPLDEQYF
-,TRBV5-1,-,TRBJ2-2,TGCGCCAGCAGCGGGGGGTCGGGGACCGGGGAGCTGTTTTTT,CASSGGSGTGELFF